These T cell receptor beta chains were read from a single sample in a study of shared clonotypes between healthy human individuals. Assay: immunoSEQ multiplex PCR; the TCRdb copy retains only in-frame clones and omits some. In the table there are some 530,000 clones, 78% of which are singletons. Sequences were obtained from PBMCs. The receptors were sampled from a woman in her thirties or forties in good health. Some clones in this sample may be carry-over from other donors' samples. Both conserved end residues are trimmed from each CDR3.

TRBV7-2,TRBJ1-5,ASSLVGGDSNQPQH
TRBV18,TRBJ2-5,ASSPYREGTYQETQY
TRBV5-1,TRBJ1-4,ASTLTGGGFGEKLF
TRBV4-1,TRBJ2-3,ASSQGFLEHVDTQY
TRBV6-1,TRBJ2-7,ASSEAGKYEQY
TRBV27,TRBJ2-7,ASTRRWGRGEAGGNEQY
TRBV29-1,TRBJ2-7,SAARGQYEQY
TRBV7-6,TRBJ2-3,ASSYSGVTDTQY
TRBV5-1,TRBJ1-1,ASTPTGLTEAF
TRBV5-1,TRBJ1-2,ASSLITGGWGYT
TRBV9,TRBJ2-2,ASSGVFTGELF
TRBV5-1,TRBJ1-2,ASSLDGQSGGYT
TRBV7-2,TRBJ2-5,ASSLGGQGSWETQY
TRBV5-1,TRBJ1-2,ASSSTADLIS
TRBV7-3,TRBJ2-1,ASSLAGGGTYNEQF
TRBV7-6,TRBJ1-2,ASSPDSYGYT
TRBV5-4,TRBJ2-7,ASSLGSSGISYEQY
TRBV11-2,TRBJ2-4,ASSLEASRNIQY
TRBV7-9,TRBJ2-5,ASSLALGTQY
TRBV9,TRBJ1-1,ASSAETGLATEAF
TRBV11-2,TRBJ1-1,ASRPGHWNTEAF
TRBV27,TRBJ1-1,ASRSGAVNTEAF
TRBV18,TRBJ2-7,ASSTRGDNRAFLGEQY
TRBV27,TRBJ2-3,ASSVAVTDTQY
TRBV4-2,TRBJ2-3,ASSQEALRTDTQY
TRBV5-1,NA,ASSLATGGEQY
TRBV19,TRBJ2-7,ASSGETSGISEQY
TRBV5-4,TRBJ2-6,ASSQEVGSGANVLT
TRBV30,TRBJ1-1,AWSAPLTGGTEAF
TRBV2,TRBJ2-1,ASSGRGLAVDYEQF
TRBV7-3,TRBJ2-1,ASSLGSGDGRREQF
TRBV7-7,TRBJ2-1,ASSSGTSGYNEQF
TRBV28,TRBJ2-4,ASSPPGPLNIQY
TRBV28,TRBJ2-7,ASSSGDRSNEQY
TRBV28,TRBJ1-1,ASSSSTGGTIHTEAF
TRBV18,TRBJ2-7,ASSDRDRSYEQY
TRBV7-8,TRBJ1-1,ASSLRYRGPEAF
TRBV5-1,TRBJ2-5,ASSLGQGAGPGETQY
TRBV10-2,TRBJ2-7,ASPGSSYEQY
TRBV6-1,TRBJ1-5,ASGTNQPQH
TRBV6-1,TRBJ1-5,ASRGGSNQPQH
TRBV28,TRBJ1-1,ASSAHGTGETEAF
TRBV29-1,TRBJ2-3,SVLRQGGSGTQY
TRBV5-1,TRBJ1-4,ASSVTGTGSTNEKLF
TRBV5-6,TRBJ1-3,ASSFWGSGNTIY
TRBV25-1,TRBJ1-6,ASSELGGAYSPLH
TRBV5-1,TRBJ2-1,ASSLVGEGYNEQF
TRBV25-1,TRBJ1-4,ASSEGQGREKLF
TRBV5-1,TRBJ2-3,ATKQETSTDTQY
TRBV7-8,TRBJ1-2,ASSPLIIQGNSNYGYT
TRBV2,TRBJ2-3,ASLTISGKTDTQY
TRBV7-9,TRBJ1-3,ASSLQGRNTIY
TRBV6-1,TRBJ1-2,AVRAGNLAYGYT
TRBV7-2,TRBJ2-2,ASSLPAGRAGELF
TRBV4-2,TRBJ2-2,ASSPLLTSGSTPTGELF
TRBV6-6,TRBJ2-1,ASSFQGAGEQF
TRBV27,TRBJ2-1,ASSLLGLLNNEQF